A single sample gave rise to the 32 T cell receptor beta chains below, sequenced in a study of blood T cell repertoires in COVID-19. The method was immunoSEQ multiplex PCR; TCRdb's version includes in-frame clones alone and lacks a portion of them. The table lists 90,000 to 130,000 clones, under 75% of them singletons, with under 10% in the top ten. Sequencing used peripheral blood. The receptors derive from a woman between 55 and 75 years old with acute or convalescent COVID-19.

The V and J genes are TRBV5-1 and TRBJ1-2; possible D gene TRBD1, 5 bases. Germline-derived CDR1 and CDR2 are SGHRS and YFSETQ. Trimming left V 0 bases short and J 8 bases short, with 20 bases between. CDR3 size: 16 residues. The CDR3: CASSLDPGLDSPGYTF. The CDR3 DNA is TGCGCCAGCAGCTTGGACCCGGGACTGGACTCTCCGGGCTACACCTTC.

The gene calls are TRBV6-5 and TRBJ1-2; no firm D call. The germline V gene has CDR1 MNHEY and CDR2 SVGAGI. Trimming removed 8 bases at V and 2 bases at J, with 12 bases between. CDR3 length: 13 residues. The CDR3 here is CASASRRNYGYTF. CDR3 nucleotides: TGTGCCAGCGCGTCCAGGAGGAACTATGGCTACACCTTC.

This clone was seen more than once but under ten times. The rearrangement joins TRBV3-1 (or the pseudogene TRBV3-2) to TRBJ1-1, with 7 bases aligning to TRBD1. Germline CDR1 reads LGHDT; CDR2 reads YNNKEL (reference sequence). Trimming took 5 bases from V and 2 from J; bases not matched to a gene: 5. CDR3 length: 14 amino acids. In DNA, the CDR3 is TGTGCCAGCAGCTACGACAGGGTTAACACTGAAGCTTTCTTT. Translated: CASSYDRVNTEAFF.

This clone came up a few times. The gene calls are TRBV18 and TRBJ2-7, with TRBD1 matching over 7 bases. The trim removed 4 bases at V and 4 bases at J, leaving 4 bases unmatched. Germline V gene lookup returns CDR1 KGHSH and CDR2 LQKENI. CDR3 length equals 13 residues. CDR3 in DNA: TGTGCCAGCTCACTCCAACAGGGGTACGAGCAGTACTTC. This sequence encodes CASSLQQGYEQYF.

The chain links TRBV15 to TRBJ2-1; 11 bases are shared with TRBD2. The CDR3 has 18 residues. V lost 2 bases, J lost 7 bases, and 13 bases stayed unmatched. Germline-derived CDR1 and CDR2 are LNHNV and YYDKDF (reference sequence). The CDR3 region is CATSRISSYSGGANEQFF. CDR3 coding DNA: TGTGCCACCAGCAGAATCTCCTCTTATAGCGGGGGGGCTAATGAGCAGTTCTTC.

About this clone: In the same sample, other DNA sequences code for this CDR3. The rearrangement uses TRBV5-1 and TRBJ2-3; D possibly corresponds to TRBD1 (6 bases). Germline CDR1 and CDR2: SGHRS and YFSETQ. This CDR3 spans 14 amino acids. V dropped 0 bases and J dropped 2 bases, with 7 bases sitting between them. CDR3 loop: CASSLGQATDTQYF. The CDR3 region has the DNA TGCGCCAGCAGCTTGGGACAGGCCACAGATACGCAGTATTTT.

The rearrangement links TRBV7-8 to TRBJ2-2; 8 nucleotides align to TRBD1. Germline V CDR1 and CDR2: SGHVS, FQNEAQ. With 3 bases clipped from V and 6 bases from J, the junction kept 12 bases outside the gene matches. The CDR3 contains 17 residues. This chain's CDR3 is CASSFPRTRQGSGELFF. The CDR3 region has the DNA TGTGCCAGCAGCTTCCCACGTACGAGACAGGGGTCCGGGGAGCTGTTTTTT.

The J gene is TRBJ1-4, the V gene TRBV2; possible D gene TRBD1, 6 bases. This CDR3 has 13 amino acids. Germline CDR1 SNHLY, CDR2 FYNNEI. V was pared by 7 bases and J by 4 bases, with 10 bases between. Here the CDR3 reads CASKTGGNEKLFF. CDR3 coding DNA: TGTGCCAGCAAGACAGGCGGTAATGAAAAACTGTTTTTT.

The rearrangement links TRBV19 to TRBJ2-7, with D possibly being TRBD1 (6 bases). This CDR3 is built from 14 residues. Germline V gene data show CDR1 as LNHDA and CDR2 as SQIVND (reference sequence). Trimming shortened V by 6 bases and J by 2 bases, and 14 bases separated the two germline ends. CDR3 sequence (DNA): TGTGCCAGTAGCGCCGGGGACACTACCTACGAGCAGTACTTC. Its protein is CASSAGDTTYEQYF.

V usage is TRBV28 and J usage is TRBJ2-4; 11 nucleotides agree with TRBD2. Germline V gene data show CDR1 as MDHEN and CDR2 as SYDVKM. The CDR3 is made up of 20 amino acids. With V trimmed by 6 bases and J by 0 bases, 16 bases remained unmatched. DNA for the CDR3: TGTGCCAGCAGCTTAGGGGGGACTAGCGGTACCCGATTAGCCAAAAACATTCAGTACTTC. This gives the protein CASSLGGTSGTRLAKNIQYF.

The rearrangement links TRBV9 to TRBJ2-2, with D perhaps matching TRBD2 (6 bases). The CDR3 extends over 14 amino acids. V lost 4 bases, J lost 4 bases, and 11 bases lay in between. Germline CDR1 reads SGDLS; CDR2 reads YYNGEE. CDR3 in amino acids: CASSRRGSTGELFF. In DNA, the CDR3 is TGTGCCAGCAGCCGGAGGGGAAGCACCGGGGAGCTGTTTTTT. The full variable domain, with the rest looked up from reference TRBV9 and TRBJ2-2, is DSGVTQTPKHLITATGQRVTLRCSPRSGDLSVYWYQQSLDQGLQFLIQYYNGEERAKGNILERFSAQQFPDLHSELNLSSLELGDSALYFCASSRRGSTGELFFGEGSRLTVL.

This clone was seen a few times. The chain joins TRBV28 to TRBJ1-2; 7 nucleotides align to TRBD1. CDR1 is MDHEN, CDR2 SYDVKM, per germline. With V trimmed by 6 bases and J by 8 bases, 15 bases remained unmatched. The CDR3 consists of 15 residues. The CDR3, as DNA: TGTGCCAGCAGGCAACAGGGGATTCAACCTTACGGCTACACCTTC. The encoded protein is CASRQQGIQPYGYTF.

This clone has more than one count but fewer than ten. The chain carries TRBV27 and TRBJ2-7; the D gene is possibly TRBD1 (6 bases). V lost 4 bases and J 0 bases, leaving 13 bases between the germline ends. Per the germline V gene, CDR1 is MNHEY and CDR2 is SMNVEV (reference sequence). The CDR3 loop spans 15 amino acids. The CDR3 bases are TGTGCCAGCAGTTCCAACAGGGCTAGCTCCTACGAGCAGTACTTC. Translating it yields CASSSNRASSYEQYF.

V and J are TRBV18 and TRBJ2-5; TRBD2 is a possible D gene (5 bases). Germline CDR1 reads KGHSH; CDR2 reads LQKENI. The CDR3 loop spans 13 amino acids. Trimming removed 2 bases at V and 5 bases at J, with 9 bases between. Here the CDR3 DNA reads TGTGCCAGCTCACCAGCGGGCCCCGAGACCCAGTACTTC. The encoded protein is CASSPAGPETQYF. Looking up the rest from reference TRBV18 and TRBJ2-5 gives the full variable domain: NAGVMQNPRHLVRRRGQEARLRCSPMKGHSHVYWYRQLPEEGLKFMVYLQKENIIDESGMPKERFSAEFPKEGPSILRIQQVVRGDSAAYFCASSPAGPETQYFGPGTRLLVL.

For the CDR3, the DNA is TGTGCCACCAGTGATGAAGGGACAGGGGCCTACGAGCAGTACTTC. It yields the protein CATSDEGTGAYEQYF. V gene TRBV24-1 combines with J gene TRBJ2-7; 10 bases map to TRBD1. V lost 3 bases, J lost 2 bases, and 3 bases stayed unmatched. Germline CDR1 reads KGHDR; CDR2 reads SFDVKD. The CDR3 spans 15 residues.

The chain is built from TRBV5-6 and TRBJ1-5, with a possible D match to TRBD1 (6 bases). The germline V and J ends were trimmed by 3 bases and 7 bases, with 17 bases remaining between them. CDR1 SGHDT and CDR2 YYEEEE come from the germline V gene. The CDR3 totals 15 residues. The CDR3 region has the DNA TGTGCCAGCAGCTCCTCGGGACAACTCTACCAGCCCCAGCATTTT. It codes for CASSSSGQLYQPQHF.

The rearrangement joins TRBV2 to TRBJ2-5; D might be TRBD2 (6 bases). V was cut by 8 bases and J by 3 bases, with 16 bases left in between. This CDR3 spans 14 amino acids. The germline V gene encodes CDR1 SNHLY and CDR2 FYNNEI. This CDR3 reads CASDLSGGKETQYF. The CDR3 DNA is TGTGCCAGCGACCTGAGCGGAGGGAAAGAGACCCAGTACTTC.

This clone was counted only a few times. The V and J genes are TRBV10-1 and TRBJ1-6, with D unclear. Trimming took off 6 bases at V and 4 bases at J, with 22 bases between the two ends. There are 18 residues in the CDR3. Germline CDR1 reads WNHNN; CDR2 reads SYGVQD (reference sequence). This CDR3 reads CASRPRISGLRYNSPLHF. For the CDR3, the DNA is TGCGCCAGCAGACCCCGGATTTCGGGGTTGAGGTATAATTCACCCCTCCACTTT.

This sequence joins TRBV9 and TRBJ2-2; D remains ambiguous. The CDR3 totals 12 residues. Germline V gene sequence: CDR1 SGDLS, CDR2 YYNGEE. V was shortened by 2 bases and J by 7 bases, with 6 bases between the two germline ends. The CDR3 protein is CASSVSLGELFF. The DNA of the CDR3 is TGTGCCAGCAGCGTGAGCCTCGGGGAGCTGTTTTTT.

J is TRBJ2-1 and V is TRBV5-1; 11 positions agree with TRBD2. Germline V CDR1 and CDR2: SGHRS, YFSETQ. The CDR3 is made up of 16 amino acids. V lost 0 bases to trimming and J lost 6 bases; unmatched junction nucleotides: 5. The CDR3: CASSLDGTSGSNEQFF. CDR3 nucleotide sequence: TGCGCCAGCAGCTTGGACGGGACTAGCGGATCCAATGAGCAGTTCTTC.

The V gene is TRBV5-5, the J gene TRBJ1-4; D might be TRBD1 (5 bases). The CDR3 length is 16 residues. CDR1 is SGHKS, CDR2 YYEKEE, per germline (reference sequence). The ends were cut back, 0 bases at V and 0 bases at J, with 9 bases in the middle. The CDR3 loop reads CASSLVGEATNEKLFF. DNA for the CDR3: TGTGCCAGCAGCTTGGTGGGGGAGGCAACTAATGAAAAACTGTTTTTT.

CDR3 sequence: CASSLGQENTEAFF. The CDR3 nucleotides are TGTGCCAGCAGCTTGGGACAGGAAAACACTGAAGCTTTCTTT. This sequence joins TRBV5-6 and TRBJ1-1; perhaps TRBD1 as D (6 bases). V was clipped by 0 bases and J by 2 bases, with 8 bases between them. The CDR3 covers 14 residues. Germline CDR1 SGHDT, CDR2 YYEEEE.

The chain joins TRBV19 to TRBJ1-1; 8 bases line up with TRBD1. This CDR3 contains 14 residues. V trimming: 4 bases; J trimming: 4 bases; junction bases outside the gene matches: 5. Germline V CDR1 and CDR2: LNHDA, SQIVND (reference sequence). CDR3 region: CASSNTGGSTEAFF. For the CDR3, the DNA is TGTGCCAGTAGTAACACAGGGGGGAGCACTGAAGCTTTCTTT. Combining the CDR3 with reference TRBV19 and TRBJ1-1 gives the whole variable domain DGGITQSPKYLFRKEGQNVTLSCEQNLNHDAMYWYRQDPGQGLRLIYYSQIVNDFQKGDIAEGYSVSREKKESFPLTVTSAQKNPTAFYLCASSNTGGSTEAFFGQGTRLTVV.

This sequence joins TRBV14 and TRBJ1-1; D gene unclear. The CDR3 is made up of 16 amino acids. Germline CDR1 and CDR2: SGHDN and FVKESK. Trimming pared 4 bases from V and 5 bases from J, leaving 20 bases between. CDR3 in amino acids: CASSPYQTISGTEAFF. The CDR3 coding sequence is TGTGCCAGCAGCCCCTACCAGACCATATCGGGGACTGAAGCTTTCTTT. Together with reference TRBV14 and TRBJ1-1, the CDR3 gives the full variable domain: EAGVTQFPSHSVIEKGQTVTLRCDPISGHDNLYWYRRVMGKEIKFLLHFVKESKQDESGMPNNRFLAERTGGTYSTLKVQPAELEDSGVYFCASSPYQTISGTEAFFGQGTRLTVV.

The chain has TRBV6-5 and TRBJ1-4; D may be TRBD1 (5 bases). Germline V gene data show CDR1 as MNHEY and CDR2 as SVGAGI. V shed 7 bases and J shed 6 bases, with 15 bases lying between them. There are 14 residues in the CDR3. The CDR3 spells CASTGSRMDEKLFF. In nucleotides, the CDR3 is TGTGCCAGCACAGGGTCGAGGATGGATGAAAAACTGTTTTTT.

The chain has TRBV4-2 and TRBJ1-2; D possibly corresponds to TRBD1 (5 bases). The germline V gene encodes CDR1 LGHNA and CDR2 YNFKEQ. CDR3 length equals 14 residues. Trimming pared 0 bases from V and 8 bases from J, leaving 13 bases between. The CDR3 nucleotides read TGTGCCAGCAGCCAAGAGGGGCAGCGAAAGGGCTACACCTTC. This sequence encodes CASSQEGQRKGYTF.

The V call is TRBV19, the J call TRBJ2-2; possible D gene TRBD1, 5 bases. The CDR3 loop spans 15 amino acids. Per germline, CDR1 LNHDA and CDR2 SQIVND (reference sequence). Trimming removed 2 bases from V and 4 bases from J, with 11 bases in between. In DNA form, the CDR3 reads TGTGCCAGTAGTATAAGGCAGGGTAGCACCGGGGAGCTGTTTTTT. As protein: CASSIRQGSTGELFF.

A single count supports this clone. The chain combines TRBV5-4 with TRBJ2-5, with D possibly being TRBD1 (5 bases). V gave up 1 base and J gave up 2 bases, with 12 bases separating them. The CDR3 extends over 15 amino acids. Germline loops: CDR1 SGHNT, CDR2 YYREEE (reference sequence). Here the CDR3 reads CASSLSGRKQETQYF. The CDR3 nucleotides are TGTGCCAGCAGCTTGTCAGGGCGTAAGCAAGAGACCCAGTACTTC.

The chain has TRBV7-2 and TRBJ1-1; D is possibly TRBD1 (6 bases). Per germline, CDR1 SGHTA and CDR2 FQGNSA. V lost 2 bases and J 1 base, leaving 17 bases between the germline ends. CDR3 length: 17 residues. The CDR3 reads CASSLLGGDKRNTEAFF. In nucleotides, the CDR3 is TGTGCCAGCAGCTTATTAGGGGGTGATAAAAGGAACACTGAAGCTTTCTTT.

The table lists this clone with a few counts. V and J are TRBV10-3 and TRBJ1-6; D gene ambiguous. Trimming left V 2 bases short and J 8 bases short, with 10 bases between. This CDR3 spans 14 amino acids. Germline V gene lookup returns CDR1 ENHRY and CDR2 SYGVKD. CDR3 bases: TGTGCCATCAGTGAGAATAAACCGGATTCACCCCTCCACTTT. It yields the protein CAISENKPDSPLHF.

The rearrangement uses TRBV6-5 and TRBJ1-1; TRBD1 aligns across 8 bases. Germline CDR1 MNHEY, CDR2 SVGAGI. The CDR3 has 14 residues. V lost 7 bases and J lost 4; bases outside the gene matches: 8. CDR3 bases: TGTGCCAGCACCTTCGGACAGGGTAGCACTGAAGCTTTCTTT. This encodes CASTFGQGSTEAFF.

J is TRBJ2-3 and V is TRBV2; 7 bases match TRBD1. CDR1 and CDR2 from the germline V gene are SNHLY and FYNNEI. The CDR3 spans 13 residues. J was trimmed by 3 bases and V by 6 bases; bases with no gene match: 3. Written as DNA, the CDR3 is TGTGCCAGCAGGGGACAGATTACAGATACGCAGTATTTT. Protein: CASRGQITDTQYF.